This T cell receptor beta chain was recorded in a study of graft-versus-host responses after intestinal transplantation. Study observations and caveats: Recipient-marrow GvH clones were detected, some having first appeared in ileum or blood.

About this clone: As yet, its antigen is unknown.

Libraries were prepared by immunoSEQ multiplex PCR; TCRdb keeps only in-frame clonotypes and omits some of them. This sample has tens of thousands of clones, with roughly 90% found just once. The source was unstimulated CD8+ T cells sorted from spleen or lymph node cells, collected before intestinal transplant. The TCR was taken from a human donor who received an intestinal transplant.

CDR3 amino acids: CAWRGFASGGQAQYF. In DNA, the CDR3 is TGTGCCTGGAGAGGGTTTGCTAGCGGGGGTCAGGCCCAGTACTTC. The chain couples TRBV30 to TRBJ2-5, with TRBD2 identical over 10 bases. This CDR3 is 15 amino acids long. V gave up 3 bases and J gave up 9 bases; unmatched junction bases: 13. CDR1 is GTSNPN, CDR2 SVGIG, per germline (reference sequence).